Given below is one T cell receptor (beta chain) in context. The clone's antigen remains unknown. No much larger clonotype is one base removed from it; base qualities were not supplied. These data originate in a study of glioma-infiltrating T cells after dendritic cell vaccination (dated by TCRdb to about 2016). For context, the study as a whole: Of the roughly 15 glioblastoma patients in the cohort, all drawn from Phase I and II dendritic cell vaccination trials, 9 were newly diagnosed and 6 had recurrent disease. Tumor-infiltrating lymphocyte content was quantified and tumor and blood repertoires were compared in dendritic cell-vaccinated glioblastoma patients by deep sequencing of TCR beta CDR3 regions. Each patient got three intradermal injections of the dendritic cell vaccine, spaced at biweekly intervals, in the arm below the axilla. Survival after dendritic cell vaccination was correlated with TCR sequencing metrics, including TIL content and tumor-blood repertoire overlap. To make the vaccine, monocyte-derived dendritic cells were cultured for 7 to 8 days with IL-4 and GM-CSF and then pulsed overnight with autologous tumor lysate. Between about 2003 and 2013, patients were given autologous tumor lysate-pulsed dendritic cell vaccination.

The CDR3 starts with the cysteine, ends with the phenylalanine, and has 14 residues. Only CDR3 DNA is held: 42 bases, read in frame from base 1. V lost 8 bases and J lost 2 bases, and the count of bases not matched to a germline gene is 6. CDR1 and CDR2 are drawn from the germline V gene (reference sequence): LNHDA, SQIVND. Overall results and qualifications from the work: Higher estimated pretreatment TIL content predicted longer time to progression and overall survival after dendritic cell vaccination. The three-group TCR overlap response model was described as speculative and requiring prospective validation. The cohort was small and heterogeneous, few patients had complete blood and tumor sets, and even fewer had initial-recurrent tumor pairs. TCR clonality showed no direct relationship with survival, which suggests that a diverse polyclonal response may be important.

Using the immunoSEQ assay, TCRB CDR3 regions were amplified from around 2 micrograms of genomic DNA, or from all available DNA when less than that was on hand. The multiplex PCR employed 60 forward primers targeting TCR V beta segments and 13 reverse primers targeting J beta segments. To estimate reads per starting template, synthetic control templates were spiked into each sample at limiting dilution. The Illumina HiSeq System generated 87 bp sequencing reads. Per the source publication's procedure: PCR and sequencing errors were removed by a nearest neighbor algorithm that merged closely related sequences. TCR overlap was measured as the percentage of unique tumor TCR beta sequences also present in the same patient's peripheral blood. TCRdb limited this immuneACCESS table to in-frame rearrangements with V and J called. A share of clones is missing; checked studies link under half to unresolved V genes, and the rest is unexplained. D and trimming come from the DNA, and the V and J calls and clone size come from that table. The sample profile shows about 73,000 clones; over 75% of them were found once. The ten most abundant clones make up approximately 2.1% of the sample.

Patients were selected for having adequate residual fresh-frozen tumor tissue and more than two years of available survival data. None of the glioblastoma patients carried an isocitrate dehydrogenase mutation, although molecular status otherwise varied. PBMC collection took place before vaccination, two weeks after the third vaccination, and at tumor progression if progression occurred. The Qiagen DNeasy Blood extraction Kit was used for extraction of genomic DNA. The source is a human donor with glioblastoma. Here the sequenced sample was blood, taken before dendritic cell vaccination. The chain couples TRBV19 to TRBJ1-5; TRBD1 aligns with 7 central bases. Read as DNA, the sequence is TGTGCCAGTGAAGGGGGCTGGGGCAATCAGCCCCAGCATTTT. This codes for CASEGGWGNQPQHF.